This is a list of T cell receptor beta chains from one sample in a study of control samples from healthy donors and cancer patients. The method was immunoSEQ multiplex PCR; TCRdb's version includes in-frame clones alone and lacks a portion of them. Of 150,000 or so clones in the sample, around 88% were seen once. The specimen was blood. The receptors originated from a man in his late teens or twenties in good health. CDR3s leave out the opening cysteine and the closing phenylalanine or tryptophan. The order of the fields is V gene, clone size, J gene, CDR3 protein. Not all rows give a size; the values are once, few, many and, for expanded clones, a class.

>TRBV28|.|TRBJ2-1
ASSLAGGSYNEQF
>TRBV7-9|.|TRBJ1-2
ASSLRTELTNYGYT
>TRBV4-2|.|TRBJ1-2
ASSPERGNYGYT
>TRBV29-1|.|TRBJ2-7
SVGGTGSSYEQY
>TRBV4-3|few|TRBJ1-2
ASSQDGSGPGGYT
>TRBV4-3|.|TRBJ1-2
ASSQGLTGTGYGYT
>TRBV5-6|.|TRBJ2-3
ASSSTSGGADTQY
>TRBV28|.|TRBJ2-6
ASSLSDRGTGANVLT
>TRBV7-9|.|TRBJ1-2
ASSLGSPTSNYGYT
>TRBV30|.|TRBJ2-7
AWSVQATRQY
>TRBV19|.|TRBJ2-1
ASSIGPINEQF
>TRBV7-9|.|TRBJ1-1
ASSLGSANTEAF
>TRBV29-1|.|TRBJ2-2
SVVSGERGTGELF
>TRBV29-1|.|TRBJ1-2
SVAGGGYGYT
>TRBV24-1|.|TRBJ2-2
ATSDLTENTGELF
>TRBV29-1|.|TRBJ1-4
SAQGASNEKLF
>TRBV7-2|.|TRBJ2-3
ASSLGRTSGGSDTQY
>TRBV6-5|.|TRBJ1-2
ASRRDTDYGYT
>TRBV7-9|.|TRBJ2-7
ASSPGLAGGYEQY
>TRBV9|.|TRBJ2-7
ASSASYRGREQY
>TRBV5-4|.|TRBJ2-1
ASSPGTGGWDEQF
>TRBV24-1|.|TRBJ1-1
ATSDGDGNTEAF
>TRBV6-5|once|TRBJ2-5
ASIFGTEETQY
>TRBV5-1|.|TRBJ1-2
ASRQPGQGVAGYT
>TRBV2|.|TRBJ2-7
ASSDGAHGDEQY
>TRBV6-5|.|TRBJ2-7
ASSFRDRGLHEQY
>TRBV16|.|TRBJ1-1
ASSQSPSDTEAF
>TRBV2|.|TRBJ1-2
ASSDGRAYGYT
>TRBV7-9|.|TRBJ1-5
ASSADLLGNQPQH
>TRBV6-5|.|TRBJ1-5
ASVQGGGHQPQH
>TRBV28|few|TRBJ2-7
ASRQKGRSYEQY
>TRBV6-2/TRBV6-3|.|TRBJ2-3
ASSSGLAGARTDTQY
>TRBV6-6|.|TRBJ1-6
ASSPPRHRAVSGNSPLH
>TRBV18|once|TRBJ2-1
ASHESGGDSYNEQF
>TRBV3-1/TRBV3-2|.|TRBJ2-7
ASSRRNLAGYEQY
>TRBV9|.|TRBJ2-7
ASSVGSGSYEQY
>TRBV6-5|.|TRBJ2-7
ASSYSRSAEQY
>TRBV5-4|.|TRBJ1-5
ASSLGPTNQPQH
>TRBV7-8|.|TRBJ1-3
ASSLSGSGNTIY
>TRBV10-1|.|TRBJ1-5
ASSEGTVVSNQPQH
>TRBV7-2|once|TRBJ2-5
ASQGGETQY
>TRBV5-6|.|TRBJ1-1
ASSPSDSTEAF
>TRBV30|.|TRBJ2-1
AWSVRAYNEQF
>TRBV9|many|TRBJ2-7
ASSAGLQYEQY
>TRBV5-1|.|TRBJ2-1
ASSLDSYNEQF
>TRBV6-2/TRBV6-3|.|TRBJ2-7
ASSYLSESDEQY
>TRBV4-3|.|TRBJ1-4
ASSQGTGNNEKLF
>TRBV4-1|.|TRBJ2-7
ASSQVVGHGSYEQY
>TRBV7-2|.|TRBJ1-5
ASSPRAGDSNQPQH
>TRBV18|once|TRBJ2-2
ASSPRLNTNTGELF